These 17 T cell receptor beta chains came from one sample sequenced in a study of T-cell memory formation after mild COVID-19. TCRdb itself ran the 5' RACE reads through MiXCR, one entry per CDR3 protein. In the table there are a few hundred thousand distinct CDR3 sequences, less than 25% of which are singletons. The source material was PBMCs or a T cell subset sorted from them (not recorded which). Source of these receptors: an adult woman who had mild COVID-19 (a few samples of this study predate the infection). Cell type and time point are not known.

V and J are TRBV9 and TRBJ2-1; TRBD2 agrees at 15 bases. After removal of 5 bases from V and 5 bases from J, the junction contained 5 bases not matched to a gene. The CDR3 runs to 16 residues. The germline gives CDR1 SGDLS, CDR2 YYNGEE. The CDR3 DNA reads TGTGCCAGCAGTGGGGGACTAGCGGGAGGCCACAATGAGCAGTTCTTC. Translated: CASSGGLAGGHNEQFF.

This clonotype showed up many times. This chain uses TRBV5-1 with TRBJ1-2; perhaps TRBD1 as D (6 bases). V lost 5 bases, J lost 2 bases, and 10 bases lay in between. CDR3 size: 13 residues. Germline CDR1 is SGHRS and CDR2 is YFSETQ. This CDR3 reads CASSSDSNYGYTF. CDR3 DNA: TGCGCCAGCAGTTCGGACAGCAACTATGGCTACACCTTC.

V gene TRBV7-3 combines with J gene TRBJ1-1; TRBD1 aligns across 8 bases. This CDR3 has 14 amino acids. The germline gives CDR1 SGHTA, CDR2 FQGTGA. J gave up 6 bases and V 4 bases, and 7 bases lay outside the gene matches. The CDR3, as DNA: TGTGCCAGCAGCTCACGACAGGGGATCGCTGAAGCTTTCTTT. Residues: CASSSRQGIAEAFF.

This chain joins TRBV19 and TRBJ2-5; 10 bases are shared with TRBD2. The CDR3 has 16 residues. Germline V gene lookup returns CDR1 LNHDA and CDR2 SQIVND (reference sequence). V gave up 5 bases and J gave up 4 bases; unmatched junction bases: 10. CDR3 DNA: TGTGCCAGTAGTGCCCCAGCGGGAGGGTCCAGAGAGACCCAGTACTTC. It codes for CASSAPAGGSRETQYF.

This clonotype has only a few counts. The chain employs TRBV24-1 and TRBJ2-1, with TRBD2 matching 15 bases. The germline V gene encodes CDR1 KGHDR and CDR2 SFDVKD. The CDR3 has 22 residues. V dropped 3 bases and J dropped 12; count of bases not matched to a gene: 26. CDR3 nucleotide sequence: TGTGCCACCAGTGATACCCGTCCCGGGACTAGCGGGAGGATTATGGGAATGAGGATGCAGTTCTTC. Its protein product is CATSDTRPGTSGRIMGMRMQFF.

V and J are TRBV7-8 and TRBJ2-5, with 11 bases matching TRBD2. Germline V gene data show CDR1 as SGHVS and CDR2 as FQNEAQ. The CDR3 is made up of 19 amino acids. With V trimmed by 5 bases and J by 5 bases, 19 bases remained unmatched. The CDR3 here is CASSPLDPRLAGSGETQYF. CDR3 sequence (DNA): TGTGCCAGCAGCCCTCTCGATCCTAGACTAGCGGGATCGGGGGAGACCCAGTACTTC. Looking up the rest from reference TRBV7-8 and TRBJ2-5 gives the full variable domain: GAGVSQSPRYKVAKRGQDVALRCDPISGHVSLFWYQQALGQGPEFLTYFQNEAQLDKSGLPSDRFFAERPEGSVSTLKIQRTQQEDSAVYLCASSPLDPRLAGSGETQYFGPGTRLLVL.

This clonotype was counted only a few times. The rearrangement links TRBV7-9 to TRBJ2-1; D possibly corresponds to TRBD2 (7 bases). Trimming removed 11 bases from V and 9 bases from J, with 23 bases in between. From germline, CDR1 is SEHNR and CDR2 FQNEAQ (reference sequence). The CDR3 runs to 14 residues. CDR3 sequence reads: CAAGGGGPRSEQFF. CDR3 DNA sequence: TGTGCCGCTGGGGGCGGGGGCCCACGGTCTGAGCAGTTCTTC.

This clonotype was detected only a few times. The gene calls are TRBV9 and TRBJ2-3; the match to TRBD2 covers 12 bases. Losses at the gene ends were 2 bases for V and 4 bases for J; bases not matched to a gene: 8. Germline V gene sequence: CDR1 SGDLS, CDR2 YYNGEE. This CDR3 has 17 residues. CDR3 nucleotides: TGTGCCAGCAGCGTGGGACTAGCGGGTAGGAGGTCAGATACGCAGTATTTT. This sequence encodes CASSVGLAGRRSDTQYF.

The table lists this clonotype with a few counts. This rearrangement joins TRBV20-1 to TRBJ2-2, with TRBD2 identical over 11 bases. The V and J ends lost 5 bases and 5 bases, in that order; junction bases with no gene match: 7. Per germline, CDR1 DFQATT and CDR2 SNEGSKA (reference sequence). CDR3 size: 15 residues. The CDR3 is CSAGMTSGTTGELFF. CDR3 in DNA: TGCAGTGCTGGGATGACTAGCGGGACGACCGGGGAGCTGTTTTTT.

This clonotype was seen a handful of times. This chain links TRBV4-1 with TRBJ1-3, with a tentative D call TRBD1 (5 bases). From germline, CDR1 is MGHRA and CDR2 YSYEKL. Trimming removed 1 base from V and 6 bases from J, with 16 bases in between. This CDR3 region has 16 residues. The CDR3 is CASSQAGFKRENTIYF. The CDR3 DNA follows: TGCGCCAGCAGCCAAGCAGGGTTTAAGAGAGAAAACACCATATATTTT.

V is TRBV12-3 or TRBV12-4 and J is TRBJ2-2, with a tentative D call TRBD2 (6 bases). The CDR3 totals 15 residues. Trimming cost V 6 bases and J 7 bases, with 18 bases left between them. CDR3 nucleotides: TGTGCCAGCAGCCCGGGACTTCCCCGAATCGGGGAGCTGTTTTTT. This codes for CASSPGLPRIGELFF.

This chain uses TRBV30 with TRBJ2-1; a weak D match, TRBD1 (5 bases). Trimming took 1 base from V and 2 from J, leaving 12 bases between them. CDR1 is GTSNPN, CDR2 SVGIG, per germline (reference sequence). The length of the CDR3 is 15 residues. The CDR3, as DNA: TGTGCCTGGAGTGACGCCAGGGAAACCTACAATGAGCAGTTCTTC. Translation gives CAWSDARETYNEQFF.

The chain carries TRBV7-2 and TRBJ1-2, with 8 bases identical to TRBD1. The CDR3 loop spans 14 amino acids. CDR1 is SGHTA and CDR2 is FQGNSA in the germline V gene. Trimming at V came to 5 bases and at J to 6 bases, leaving 8 bases not matched to a gene. CDR3 region: CASSENRGVDGYTF. CDR3 in DNA: TGTGCCAGCAGCGAGAACAGGGGGGTAGATGGCTACACCTTC.

With regard to this clonotype: Its ends do not fully match the called genes, so a read error is possible. The rearrangement uses TRBV7-3 and TRBJ2-3, with TRBD1 identical over 9 bases. Germline V lookup: CDR1 SGHTA, CDR2 FQGTGA. The CDR3 is made up of 17 amino acids. CDR3 loop: CASTLGIGDRATDTQYF. CDR3 coding DNA: TGTGCCAGCACCTTAGGAATTGGGGACAGGGCAACAGATACGCAGTATTTT.

This clonotype was counted between two and nine times. The chain joins TRBV6-5 to TRBJ2-2; a weak D match, TRBD1 (6 bases). V was cut by 6 bases and J by 5 bases, with 13 bases left in between. CDR1 MNHEY and CDR2 SVGAGI come from the germline V gene. CDR3 length: 14 residues. The CDR3 loop reads CASRKQGVTGELFF. CDR3 nucleotide sequence: TGTGCCAGCAGGAAACAGGGAGTTACCGGGGAGCTGTTTTTT.

The chain uses TRBV4-3 and TRBJ2-5; 9 positions match TRBD2. CDR3 size: 16 residues. Germline V gene lookup returns CDR1 LGHNA and CDR2 YSLEER. V shed 0 bases and J 4 bases; nucleotides not matched to a gene: 6. The CDR3 is CASSQEASGISETQYF. The CDR3 coding sequence is TGCGCCAGCAGCCAAGAGGCTAGCGGGATTTCAGAGACCCAGTACTTC.

This clonotype was seen a handful of times. This sequence joins TRBV6-1 and TRBJ2-7, with 8 bases matching TRBD1. The germline CDR1 and CDR2 sequences are MNHNS and SASEGT. J gave up 7 bases and V 2 bases, and 10 bases lay outside the gene matches. CDR3 size: 15 residues. DNA for the CDR3: TGTGCCAGCAGTGAACAGGGGGCTATCGGGCGGGAGCAGTACTTC. It specifies CASSEQGAIGREQYF.